This is a list of T cell receptor beta chains from one sample in a study of cytomegalovirus exposure and HLA in healthy donors. The data were produced by immunoSEQ multiplex PCR, yet TCRdb's version contains in-frame clones alone and is incomplete. This sample contains approximately 71,000 clones. Material: PBMCs. The source of these receptors is a female donor in good health and CMV-seropositive. CDR3s include the opening cysteine and the closing phenylalanine or tryptophan. A D gene is named only where the DNA matches it firmly.

TRBV18	NA	TRBJ1-1	CASSPPLGQNTEAFF	TGTGCCAGCTCACCACCACTCGGTCAGAACACTGAAGCTTTCTTT
TRBV7-2	NA	TRBJ2-2	CASSLLSTGELFF	TGTGCCAGCAGCTTACTCAGTACCGGGGAGCTGTTTTTT
TRBV5-1	TRBD2	TRBJ2-2	CASSSSGREAGELFF	TGCGCCAGCAGCTCTAGCGGGAGGGAGGCCGGGGAGCTGTTTTTT
TRBV7-8	NA	TRBJ2-7	CASSPSHTGIGEQYF	TGTGCCAGCAGCCCCTCCCATACAGGGATCGGGGAGCAGTACTTC
TRBV5-6	NA	TRBJ2-5	CASSLRETQYF	TGTGCCAGCAGCTTGCGGGAGACCCAGTACTTC
TRBV4-3	TRBD1	TRBJ2-3	CASSQDALPTGGSDTQYF	TGCGCCAGCAGCCAAGACGCCTTACCGACAGGGGGCTCAGATACGCAGTATTTT
TRBV10-3	NA	TRBJ1-1	CAIGEQEDTEAFF	TGTGCAATTGGGGAGCAAGAGGACACTGAAGCTTTCTTT
TRBV6-5	TRBD2	TRBJ2-7	CASSSAGTSFEQYF	TGTGCCAGCAGTTCCGCGGGGACTAGCTTCGAGCAGTACTTC
TRBV5-4	TRBD2	TRBJ2-3	CASSQAGPSDTQYF	TGTGCCAGCAGCCAAGCGGGGCCCTCAGATACGCAGTATTTT
TRBV18	NA	TRBJ2-7	CASSPGTSYEQYF	TGTGCCAGCTCACCAGGGACAAGCTACGAGCAGTACTTC
TRBV11-2	TRBD1	TRBJ2-7	CASSSNRGQGRRYEQYF	TGTGCCAGCAGCTCAAACAGAGGACAGGGTAGACGGTACGAGCAGTACTTC
TRBV28	TRBD2	TRBJ2-3	CASSSPASGITDTQYF	TGTGCCAGCAGCTCCCCCGCCAGCGGGATTACAGATACGCAGTATTTT
TRBV9	NA	TRBJ2-1	CASSVVGGDYNEQFF	TGTGCCAGCAGCGTAGTCGGCGGGGACTACAATGAGCAGTTCTTC
TRBV18	TRBD1	TRBJ2-3	CASSGTGGSDTQYF	TGTGCCAGCTCTGGGACAGGGGGCTCAGATACGCAGTATTTT
TRBV19	NA	TRBJ1-2	CASTWTAGYGYTF	TGTGCCAGTACCTGGACGGCGGGCTATGGCTACACCTTC
TRBV11-3	TRBD1	TRBJ1-1	CASSWTGGTEAFF	TGTGCCAGCAGCTGGACAGGGGGCACTGAAGCTTTCTTT
TRBV18	NA	TRBJ1-1	CASSPVTTDTEAFF	TGTGCCAGCTCACCAGTGACAACGGACACTGAAGCTTTCTTT
TRBV7-9	TRBD1	TRBJ1-1	CASRFGTANTEAFF	TGTGCCAGCAGATTCGGGACAGCGAACACTGAAGCTTTCTTT
TRBV9	TRBD2	TRBJ2-3	CASSVGGTSGGPGSQVKQYF	TGTGCCAGCAGCGTAGGCGGGACTAGCGGGGGCCCCGGGTCACAGGTTAAGCAGTATTTT
TRBV5-1	NA	TRBJ2-6	CASSLAGATGANVLTF	TGCGCCAGCAGCTTGGCCGGTGCAACTGGGGCCAACGTCCTGACTTTC
TRBV13	TRBD2	TRBJ2-3	CASSPGLAGPTDTQYF	TGTGCCAGCAGCCCGGGACTAGCGGGACCTACAGATACGCAGTATTTT
TRBV11-2	NA	TRBJ1-1	CASSRGGNTEAFF	TGTGCCAGCAGCCGAGGGGGGAACACTGAAGCTTTCTTT
TRBV5-6	NA	TRBJ2-7	CASSLASGVEQYF	TGTGCCAGCAGCTTGGCCTCGGGAGTCGAGCAGTACTTC
TRBV18	NA	TRBJ1-4	CASSPPSEKLFF	TGTGCCAGCTCACCCCCGTCTGAAAAACTGTTTTTT
TRBV6-5	NA	TRBJ2-1	CASSPHSDNEQFF	TGTGCCAGCAGTCCTCACTCCGACAATGAGCAGTTCTTC
TRBV5-1	NA	TRBJ2-3	CASTLALGDTQYF	TGCGCCAGCACTCTAGCGCTAGGGGATACGCAGTATTTT
TRBV9	TRBD2	TRBJ2-5	CASSMTSGRGGENQYF	TGTGCCAGCAGCATGACTAGCGGGAGGGGGGGAGAGAACCAGTACTTC
TRBV29-1	NA	TRBJ1-1	CSVGSRGRVTEAFF	TGCAGCGTCGGGAGCCGGGGACGGGTGACTGAAGCTTTCTTT
TRBV6-6	NA	TRBJ2-2	CASREHPNTGELFF	TGTGCCAGCAGAGAACACCCGAACACCGGGGAGCTGTTTTTT
TRBV18	NA	TRBJ2-3	CASSPRSRATDTQYF	TGTGCCAGCTCACCTAGGAGCAGGGCAACAGATACGCAGTATTTT
TRBV7-2	TRBD2	TRBJ2-3	CASSSTSGGKTDTQYF	TGTGCCAGCAGCTCGACTAGCGGGGGCAAAACAGATACGCAGTATTTT
TRBV18	NA	TRBJ1-3	CASSPGSSGNTIYF	TGTGCCAGTTCCCCGGGTAGCTCTGGAAACACCATATATTTT